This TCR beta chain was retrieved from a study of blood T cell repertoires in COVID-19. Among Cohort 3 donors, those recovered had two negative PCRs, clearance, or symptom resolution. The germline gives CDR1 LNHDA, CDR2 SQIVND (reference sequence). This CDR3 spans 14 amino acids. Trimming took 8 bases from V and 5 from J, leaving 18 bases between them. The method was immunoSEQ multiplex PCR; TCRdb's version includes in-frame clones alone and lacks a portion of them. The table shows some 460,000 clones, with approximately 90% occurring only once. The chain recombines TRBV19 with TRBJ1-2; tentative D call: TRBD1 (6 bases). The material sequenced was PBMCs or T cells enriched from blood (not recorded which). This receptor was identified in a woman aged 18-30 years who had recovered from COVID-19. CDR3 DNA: TGTGCCAGTCCGGGACAAGGCCCCCTATATGGCTACACCTTC. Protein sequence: CASPGQGPLYGYTF.